The 20 T cell receptor beta chains below were found in one sample sequenced in a study of cytomegalovirus exposure and HLA in healthy donors. PCR was performed using 60 Vbeta and 13 Jbeta primers. The data were produced by immunoSEQ multiplex PCR, yet TCRdb's version contains in-frame clones alone and is incomplete. Among approximately 120,000 clones, roughly 74% were seen once, and the ten largest hold around 4.2%. Sequencing was done on a sample of PBMCs. These receptors all come from a woman in her forties or fifties in good health and CMV-seropositive.

The chain has TRBV5-6 and TRBJ2-7; maybe TRBD1 (6 bases). Per the germline V gene, CDR1 is SGHDT and CDR2 is YYEEEE. Between the trimmed V and J ends, which lost 4 bases and 12 bases, there was a span of 20 bases. The CDR3 is 13 residues long. This chain's CDR3 is CASSNDYRDKVYF. Here the CDR3 DNA reads TGTGCCAGCAGCAACGATTACCGGGACAAGGTGTACTTC. Using reference TRBV5-6 and TRBJ2-7 for the parts outside the CDR3, the full variable domain is DAGVTQSPTHLIKTRGQQVTLRCSPKSGHDTVSWYQQALGQGPQFIFQYYEEEERQRGNFPDRFSGHQFPNYSSELNVNALLLGDSALYLCASSNDYRDKVYFGPGTRLTVT.

The chain employs TRBV25-1 and TRBJ2-2; maybe TRBD1 (6 bases). The V gene's germline CDR1 is MGHDK and CDR2 SYGVNS. This CDR3 has 13 amino acids. Deletions cut 4 bases from V and 7 bases from J, with 10 bases between. The CDR3 bases are TGTGCCAGCAGTGCCGGGACAATCGGGGAGCTGTTTTTT. Translated, it gives CASSAGTIGELFF.

The V call is TRBV6-5, the J call TRBJ2-3; 9 bases are a match to TRBD1. The CDR3 consists of 16 residues. The V gene end was trimmed by 0 bases and the J gene end by 3 bases; junction bases not matched to a gene: 4. The germline V gene encodes CDR1 MNHEY and CDR2 SVGAGI. DNA for the CDR3: TGTGCCAGCAGTTACTCGACACAGGGGGCAACAGATACGCAGTATTTT. Residues: CASSYSTQGATDTQYF.

The chain carries TRBV5-1 and TRBJ2-3, with TRBD2 matching over 10 bases. CDR1 and CDR2 from the germline V gene are SGHRS and YFSETQ. Unmatched junction bases numbered 5, after V lost 0 bases and J lost 7 bases. The CDR3 is made up of 15 amino acids. CDR3 nucleotide sequence: TGCGCCAGCAGCTTGGCGTCTAGCGGGGGCAATACGCAGTATTTT. Encoded protein: CASSLASSGGNTQYF. The full variable domain, its missing parts supplied by reference TRBV5-1 and TRBJ2-3, is KAGVTQTPRYLIKTRGQQVTLSCSPISGHRSVSWYQQTPGQGLQFLFEYFSETQRNKGNFPGRFSGRQFSNSRSEMNVSTLELGDSALYLCASSLASSGGNTQYFGPGTRLTVL.

The CDR3 loop reads CASSLYLNTEAFF. The CDR3 region has the DNA TGTGCCAGCAGCTTGTATCTAAACACTGAAGCTTTCTTT. The chain combines TRBV7-7 with TRBJ1-1; unclear D gene. The V gene lost 3 bases and the J gene lost 2 bases, with 7 bases spanning the gap. Germline CDR1 is SSHAT and CDR2 is FNYEAQ (reference sequence). The CDR3 consists of 13 residues.

This clone was seen a single time. The rearrangement joins TRBV5-6 to TRBJ2-5; perhaps TRBD1 as D (6 bases). The J call could be wrong; TRBJ2-7 is a better fit for the DNA end. CDR3 length equals 13 residues. Germline V CDR1 and CDR2: SGHDT, YYEEEE. DNA of the CDR3: TGTGCCAGCAGCTCGACCGGGACACGCGAGCAGTACTTC. As protein: CASSSTGTREQYF.

The genes are TRBV18 and TRBJ2-7; 8 positions match TRBD1. Germline CDR1 KGHSH, CDR2 LQKENI. V lost 1 base, J lost 13 bases, and 9 bases stayed unmatched. CDR3 length: 13 residues. CDR3 in amino acids: CASSPLFRQGAYF. Written as DNA, the CDR3 is TGTGCCAGCTCACCACTTTTTCGGCAGGGGGCATACTTC.

This clone was counted between two and nine times. J is TRBJ1-2 and V is TRBV7-2; 7 bases match TRBD1. Germline V gene lookup returns CDR1 SGHTA and CDR2 FQGNSA. After removal of 5 bases from V and 1 base from J, the junction contained 7 bases not matched to a gene. The CDR3 has 15 residues. CDR3 nucleotides: TGTGCCAGCAGCCCCCCGGGACAGATTAACTATGGCTACACCTTC. Protein sequence: CASSPPGQINYGYTF. The whole variable domain, remainder taken from reference TRBV7-2 and TRBJ1-2, is GAGVSQSPSNKVTEKGKDVELRCDPISGHTALYWYRQSLGQGLEFLIYFQGNSAPDKSGLPSDRFSAERTGGSVSTLTIQRTQQEDSAVYLCASSPPGQINYGYTFGSGTRLTVV.

This sequence joins TRBV29-1 and TRBJ1-2; a weak D match, TRBD1 (5 bases). The V end lost 3 bases, the J end lost 1 base, and 9 bases lay between the germline ends. Germline V gene sequence: CDR1 SQVTM, CDR2 ANQGSEA. The CDR3 is 13 residues long. The CDR3 sequence: CSVEAGGNYGYTF. The CDR3, as DNA: TGCAGCGTTGAGGCCGGGGGTAACTATGGCTACACCTTC.

In this sample, this clone turned up once. This chain links TRBV15 with TRBJ1-2; a possible D gene is TRBD1 (6 bases). CDR1 and CDR2 (germline): LNHNV, YYDKDF (reference sequence). The CDR3 is 13 amino acids. V gave up 5 bases and J gave up 7 bases, with 14 bases separating them. CDR3 sequence reads: CATSRGEGGGYTF. CDR3 nucleotide sequence: TGTGCCACCAGCCGGGGGGAAGGGGGTGGCTACACCTTC.

V and J are TRBV7-6 and TRBJ2-7; D not resolved. Germline CDR1 SGHVS, CDR2 FNYEAQ. Trimming left V 1 base short and J 0 bases short, with 10 bases between. There are 15 residues in the CDR3. Here the CDR3 DNA reads TGTGCCAGCAGCTTAGATCCGGAGAGCTCCTACGAGCAGTACTTC. Its protein product is CASSLDPESSYEQYF.

The chain links TRBV6-5 to TRBJ2-7; 9 bases are shared with TRBD1. J was trimmed by 4 bases and V by 4 bases; bases with no gene match: 5. CDR1 is MNHEY and CDR2 is SVGAGI in the germline V gene. This CDR3 spans 14 amino acids. The CDR3 DNA follows: TGTGCCAGCAGTTTCGACAGGGGGGAATACGAGCAGTACTTC. Protein product: CASSFDRGEYEQYF.

This clone turned up a few times. The rearrangement links TRBV9 to TRBJ1-2, with D perhaps TRBD1 (6 bases). The CDR3 extends over 15 amino acids. The germline gives CDR1 SGDLS, CDR2 YYNGEE. Trimming removed 0 bases at V and 2 bases at J, with 11 bases between. The CDR3 reads CASSVVDRPNYGYTF. The CDR3 DNA sequence: TGTGCCAGCAGCGTAGTTGACAGGCCCAACTATGGCTACACCTTC.

This clone occurred a few times. The rearrangement joins TRBV11-3 to TRBJ2-5, with D uncertain. Germline CDR1 reads SGHNT; CDR2 reads YENEEA. CDR3 length: 15 residues. V lost 6 bases to trimming and J lost 3 bases, with 17 bases between them. CDR3 amino acids: CASSYAGSREETQYF. In DNA form, the CDR3 reads TGTGCCAGCAGTTATGCCGGGTCTCGGGAAGAGACCCAGTACTTC.

A remark on this clone: Other DNA sequences in the same sample also yield this CDR3. The chain couples TRBV9 to TRBJ2-3; no clear D gene. Between the trimmed V and J ends, which lost 3 bases and 0 bases, there was a span of 2 bases. The CDR3 totals 12 residues. Germline lookup yields CDR1 SGDLS and CDR2 YYNGEE. The CDR3 DNA follows: TGTGCCAGCAGCGCTAGCACAGATACGCAGTATTTT. Its protein is CASSASTDTQYF.

V is TRBV6-5 and J is TRBJ1-2; TRBD1 matches 7 bases. Germline-derived CDR1 and CDR2 are MNHEY and SVGAGI. The CDR3 has 15 amino acids. The ends lost 7 bases at V and 8 bases at J; junction bases unmatched: 16. The CDR3 sequence: CASKRGPDRTSGYTF. Here the CDR3 DNA reads TGTGCCAGCAAGAGGGGGCCCGACAGGACCTCCGGCTACACCTTC.

The genes are TRBV6-1 and TRBJ1-3; D gene ambiguous. Germline CDR1 MNHNS, CDR2 SASEGT. With 0 bases removed from V and 4 bases from J, the gap between germline ends came to 7 bases. This CDR3 has 14 residues. CDR3 nucleotide sequence: TGTGCCAGCAGTGAAGCGCGAGGCGGAAACACCATATATTTT. It encodes CASSEARGGNTIYF.

The chain carries TRBV10-3 and TRBJ1-2; TRBD1 matches 10 bases. In germline, CDR1 is ENHRY, CDR2 SYGVKD. There are 13 residues in the CDR3. V trimming: 3 bases; J trimming: 12 bases; junction bases outside the gene matches: 7. As DNA, the CDR3 is TGTGCCATCAGTGACCTGGGACAGGGGACTGACACCTTC. This sequence encodes CAISDLGQGTDTF.

The chain uses TRBV11-2 and TRBJ1-3, with D possibly matching TRBD1 (6 bases). Germline values: CDR1 SGHAT, CDR2 FQNNGV. The CDR3 covers 15 residues. V was shortened by 2 bases and J by 2 bases, with 10 bases between the two germline ends. The CDR3 DNA sequence: TGTGCCAGCAGCTTAAGTGCAGGGGCTGGAAACACCATATATTTT. As protein: CASSLSAGAGNTIYF. Full variable domain (outside the CDR3, taken from reference TRBV11-2 and TRBJ1-3): EAGVAQSPRYKIIEKRQSVAFWCNPISGHATLYWYQQILGQGPKLLIQFQNNGVVDDSQLPKDRFSAERLKGVDSTLKIQPAKLEDSAVYLCASSLSAGAGNTIYFGEGSWLTVV.

This sequence joins TRBV7-8 and TRBJ1-5; D gene uncertain. There are 17 residues in the CDR3. Germline V gene sequence: CDR1 SGHVS, CDR2 FQNEAQ. Deletions cut 5 bases from V and 0 bases from J, with 17 bases between. The CDR3 loop reads CASSELGGLYSNQPQHF. The CDR3 DNA follows: TGTGCCAGCAGCGAACTGGGAGGGCTCTATAGCAATCAGCCCCAGCATTTT.